The entry that follows covers one T cell receptor beta chain sequence. Its target antigen remains unknown. The input lacks base qualities; no much larger clone sits a single base away. Enrolling through a virtual design, the prospective study's participants ranged in age from roughly 18 to 100 years and lived across some 23 United States geographic areas. In the prospective study, participants were assigned to cohorts based on the clinical history participants reported in a screening survey and a study questionnaire. Mobile phlebotomists in the prospective study collected whole blood, serum and a nasopharyngeal or oropharyngeal swab from every participant. Additional blood draws and questionnaires over an approximately two-month period could optionally be provided by prospective study participants. Before DNA extraction, prospective study blood samples were shipped either frozen or at room temperature.

These data originate in a study of blood T cell repertoires in COVID-19 (dated by TCRdb to the early 2020s). Looking at the study overall: Collaborator samples came from the United States, Italy and Spain and covered acute and convalescent phases of COVID-19. Nearly every sample came with metadata listing a de-identified subject ID, COVID-19 status, age in years and sex. Subjects who had been exposed to COVID-19, were actively infected with it, or had recovered from it provided the deeply sampled blood TCRbeta repertoires that made up the dataset. Where HLA class I and class II types were available, the types were taken from metadata supplied by the sample provider, not from assay-based typing. Samples came from the ongoing ImmuneRACE study (first 160 participants) plus 1,254 subjects from 6 global collaborators. The material from the prospective study consisted of cDNA or gDNA derived from T cells, B-cell-depleted T cells, or PBMCs. The repertoires were made available in a free public database intended to serve as a resource for research on the immune response to SARS-CoV-2. General conclusions and limits of the study: How much clinical and demographic metadata was included differed by source and by participant, and the metadata was provided uncurated.

TCRbeta CDR3 regions were amplified from genomic DNA by means of the immunoSEQ Assay, a bias-controlled multiplex PCR. Per the source publication's procedure: The number of nucleated cells in each sample was estimated from the amplification of reference gene primers within the assay. Sequence reads were collapsed and filtered to measure the absolute abundance of every unique TCRbeta CDR3 rearrangement. For each sample, productive Simpson clonality was calculated by taking the square root of Simpson's diversity index across productive rearrangements. TCRdb provides this immuneACCESS table in a form limited to in-frame rearrangements. Some clones are lacking; in checked studies, under half of them reflect an unresolved V gene, and why the rest are absent is not known. V, J and clone size are taken as reported in that table, and D and trimming were inferred from the DNA itself. Within this sample are 270,000 or so clones, with roughly 91% of them counted one time only. The ten largest make up under 3% of the sample.

The junction shows trimming of 5 bases on V and 4 bases on J, and the gene matches do not reach 10 bases of it. Spanning cysteine to phenylalanine, the CDR3 consists of 15 amino acids. Of the read, only the CDR3 DNA is kept; its 45 bases are in frame from base 1. CDR1 and CDR2, per the germline V gene, are LGHNA and YNFKEQ. The sequence came from a woman aged 35 to 49 with acute COVID-19. The source material was PBMCs or T cells enriched from blood (not recorded which). This receptor chain uses TRBV4-2 and TRBJ1-1, with 7 bases in between that match TRBD1. The DNA sequence reads TGTGCCAGCAGCTATTTACAGGGGATTCGCACTGAAGCTTTCTTT. Translated, this is CASSYLQGIRTEAFF.